This entry lists 14 T cell receptor beta chains sequenced from one sample in a study of blood T cells in healthy people across ages. PCR was performed a second time for about 7 to 12 cycles using a sample-barcoded 5' primer and a J-beta primer mix. One entry per CDR3 protein results from TCRdb running MiXCR on the 5' RACE reads. The sample holds 1.5 million to 2 million distinct CDR3 sequences, about 32% seen once. The sample taken for sequencing was blood. The receptors stem from a woman in her twenties or thirties in good health.

The chain is built from TRBV2 and TRBJ2-1, with D perhaps TRBD1 or TRBD2 (6 bases each). The CDR3 length is 14 residues. CDR1 and CDR2 (germline): SNHLY, FYNNEI. Trimming stripped 8 bases from V and 1 base from J, with 12 bases between. The CDR3 protein is CASEGGGSYNEQFF. CDR3 coding DNA: TGTGCCAGCGAGGGGGGTGGATCCTACAATGAGCAGTTCTTC.

CDR3 sequence: CARKTGTHSYNEQFF. CDR3 DNA: TGTGCCCGGAAGACCGGGACTCACTCCTACAATGAGCAGTTCTTC. The chain recombines TRBV30 with TRBJ2-1; D possibly corresponds to TRBD2 (6 bases). V lost 8 bases and J 0 bases, leaving 17 bases between the germline ends. The CDR3 is made up of 15 amino acids. Germline V gene sequence: CDR1 GTSNPN, CDR2 SVGIG (reference sequence).

This rearrangement joins TRBV27 to TRBJ2-1; TRBD2 agrees at 8 bases. Germline V lookup: CDR1 MNHEY, CDR2 SMNVEV (reference sequence). V lost 3 bases, J lost 5 bases, and 6 bases stayed unmatched. This CDR3 region has 15 residues. CDR3 region: CASSFTVAGNNEQFF. As DNA, the CDR3 is TGTGCCAGCAGTTTCACAGTAGCGGGGAACAATGAGCAGTTCTTC.

The chain uses TRBV4-1 and TRBJ2-3, with D perhaps TRBD1 (6 bases). Germline CDR1 and CDR2: MGHRA and YSYEKL. This CDR3 spans 21 amino acids. Trimming left V 4 bases short and J 2 bases short, with 31 bases between. CDR3 bases: TGCGCCAGCAGCCGTTCGGGTCCACGGCAGGGGATATGGCGCAACACAGATACGCAGTATTTT. Protein product: CASSRSGPRQGIWRNTDTQYF.

The chain links TRBV6-5 to TRBJ2-5; the match to TRBD2 covers 8 bases. The V gene end was trimmed by 6 bases and the J gene end by 2 bases; junction bases not matched to a gene: 8. The CDR3 runs 15 residues. Germline V gives CDR1 MNHEY, CDR2 SVGAGI. Written as DNA, the CDR3 is TGTGCCAGCAGCCGAAGCGGGGGCCTACAAGAGACCCAGTACTTC. Amino acids: CASSRSGGLQETQYF.

The chain is built from TRBV29-1 and TRBJ1-1; D ambiguous. Germline CDR1 reads SQVTM; CDR2 reads ANQGSEA. The CDR3 contains 11 residues. Trimming pared 2 bases from V and 2 bases from J, leaving 3 bases between. Here the CDR3 DNA reads TGCAGCGTTGAAATCAACACTGAAGCTTTCTTT. Protein: CSVEINTEAFF.

The sample holds a few counts of this clonotype. V gene TRBV20-1 combines with J gene TRBJ1-2; D gene unclear. The V end was cut by 0 bases, the J end by 8 bases, with 13 bases between. Germline values: CDR1 DFQATT, CDR2 SNEGSKA (reference sequence). The CDR3 sequence is 13 residues long. CDR3 in DNA: TGCAGTGCTAGAGATAGTGGCAGGTGGGGCTACACCTTC. Residues: CSARDSGRWGYTF.

V gene TRBV6-2 or TRBV6-3 combines with J gene TRBJ2-7; the D gene is possibly TRBD2 (6 bases). The CDR3 sequence is 15 residues long. V dropped 4 bases and J dropped 1 base, with 14 bases sitting between them. Germline lookup yields CDR1 MNHEY and CDR2 SVGEGT. The CDR3 DNA reads TGTGCCAGCAGTTTTCCAGCGGGTGAGTCCTACGAGCAGTACTTC. Its protein is CASSFPAGESYEQYF.

The V call is TRBV20-1, the J call TRBJ2-5, with TRBD2 identical over 9 bases. From germline, CDR1 is DFQATT and CDR2 SNEGSKA (reference sequence). This CDR3 comprises 15 residues. V was clipped by 6 bases and J by 1 base; unmatched bases: 9. The CDR3 DNA is TGCAGTGCCCCGACTAGCGGAAGGCTCCAAGAGACCCAGTACTTC. Protein product: CSAPTSGRLQETQYF.

The chain recombines TRBV9 with TRBJ2-7, with TRBD2 matching over 7 bases. There are 13 residues in the CDR3. Trimming took 1 base from V and 3 from J; bases not matched to a gene: 1. CDR1 SGDLS and CDR2 YYNGEE come from the germline V gene. CDR3 sequence: CASSVSGNYEQYF. CDR3 in DNA: TGTGCCAGCAGCGTAAGCGGGAACTACGAGCAGTACTTC.

The rearrangement links TRBV10-3 to TRBJ2-5; possible D gene TRBD2, 6 bases. This CDR3 is 13 amino acids long. V was cut by 5 bases and J by 2 bases, with 9 bases left in between. Germline V gene lookup returns CDR1 ENHRY and CDR2 SYGVKD. As DNA, the CDR3 is TGTGCCATCAGTCCGGGGGAACAAGAGACCCAGTACTTC. Protein: CAISPGEQETQYF.

The chain is built from TRBV4-2 and TRBJ1-1; D might be TRBD1 (6 bases). CDR3 length: 15 amino acids. Germline values: CDR1 LGHNA, CDR2 YNFKEQ. Trimming took 1 base from V and 1 from J, leaving 10 bases between them. In DNA form, the CDR3 reads TGTGCCAGCAGCCAAGCCTACAGGGAGAACACTGAAGCTTTCTTT. Its translation: CASSQAYRENTEAFF.

This clonotype was seen at least ten times. A read error may account for a junction end that differs from germline. V is TRBV4-1 and J is TRBJ1-2, with D possibly matching TRBD1 (5 bases). Germline CDR1 reads MGHRA; CDR2 reads YSYEKL. This CDR3 contains 14 residues. The CDR3 nucleotides read TGTGCCAGCAGCCAAGATAGACAGAACTATGGCTACACCTTC. Its translation is CASSQDRQNYGYTF.

This clonotype was detected once. The chain has TRBV19 and TRBJ2-1; perhaps TRBD2 as D (5 bases). The CDR3 is 14 residues long. CDR1 LNHDA and CDR2 SQIVND come from the germline V gene (reference sequence). Trimming removed 5 bases from V and 15 bases from J, with 23 bases in between. The chain's CDR3 is CASSSTLGRADPFF. Written as DNA, the CDR3 is TGTGCCAGTAGTTCCACCTTGGGCCGAGCGGATCCGTTCTTC.